The T cell receptor (beta chain) under discussion was sequenced for a study of T cell responses to AZD1222 COVID-19 vaccine. Study results and caveats: Samples come after the peak T cell response, not at day 14. Clonal diversity was possibly underestimated, and the donors were mostly white British, with more females. Elevations in Spike-specific TCR breadth and depth followed administration of two AZD1222 doses. Just a handful of AZD1222 recipients tested seropositive at baseline.

Concerning this clone itself: The target antigen is unknown.

Data came from immunoSEQ multiplex PCR; TCRdb stores just in-frame clones and leaves some out. The sample records 160,000 or so clones, roughly nine tenths being singletons. CDR1 LGHNT and CDR2 FRNRAP come from the germline V gene. This CDR3 spans 13 amino acids. Germline trimming cut 8 bases from V and 6 bases from J; bases unmatched to any gene: 8. The sequencing here drew on peripheral blood, taken on day 0 of AZD1222 vaccination. This TCR came from an adult in good health. The chain combines TRBV12-5 with TRBJ2-7; TRBD1 aligns across 9 bases. CDR3 nucleotide sequence: TGTGCTAGTCACGGGACAGGGAAGGTCGAGCAGTACTTC. This sequence encodes CASHGTGKVEQYF.